The 23 T cell receptor beta chains reported below all come from one sample, sequenced in a study of T-cell reconstitution after alpha-beta-depleted transplantation in children. The TCRbeta library incorporated unique molecular identifiers. TCRdb re-called the PCR reads through MiXCR, storing one row per CDR3 protein. The sample shows hundreds of thousands of distinct CDR3 sequences, about an eighth of them seen only once. The sample consisted of PBMCs, taken before TCRalphabeta/CD19-depleted stem cell transplant. All receptors derive from a girl aged 2 to 10 with congenital amegakaryocytic thrombocytopenia, due to receive a stem cell transplant.

The V call is TRBV3-1, the J call TRBJ2-5; weak D call: TRBD1 (5 bases). V was clipped by 2 bases and J by 1 base, with 14 bases between them. Germline CDR1 is LGHDT and CDR2 is YNNKEL (reference sequence). CDR3 length equals 16 residues. The CDR3 is CASSQRGRGSQETQYF. The CDR3 DNA sequence: TGTGCCAGCAGCCAAAGGGGTCGTGGTAGCCAAGAGACCCAGTACTTC.

This clonotype has ten or more counts. The rearrangement joins TRBV12-3 or TRBV12-4 to TRBJ2-3; TRBD1 is a possible D gene (5 bases). V lost 3 bases to trimming and J lost 2 bases, with 12 bases between them. The CDR3 has 15 residues. The CDR3 spells CASSFGVTATDTQYF. DNA for the CDR3: TGTGCCAGCAGTTTCGGAGTGACAGCCACAGATACGCAGTATTTT.

This clonotype was observed a few times. The chain employs TRBV4-2 and TRBJ2-7, with a weak D call TRBD2 (5 bases). From germline, CDR1 is LGHNA and CDR2 YNFKEQ. The length of the CDR3 is 14 residues. V lost 4 bases and J 5 bases, leaving 15 bases between the germline ends. The CDR3 DNA sequence: TGTGCCAGCAGCCCCGGGGTCTTGCTGGACGAGCAGTACTTC. It yields the protein CASSPGVLLDEQYF.

With regard to this clonotype: A single base separates this from a much larger clone, so it may be a read error. The chain is built from TRBV10-2 and TRBJ1-5; 7 bases match TRBD1. Germline CDR1 is WSHSY and CDR2 is SAAADI. CDR3 length: 13 amino acids. The CDR3 loop reads CACRGVGSQPQHF. The DNA of the CDR3 is TGCGCCTGCAGGGGGGTGGGGAGTCAGCCCCAGCATTTT.

The rearrangement uses TRBV29-1 and TRBJ1-3; D remains ambiguous. In germline, CDR1 is SQVTM, CDR2 ANQGSEA. V lost 4 bases and J 1 base, leaving 11 bases between the germline ends. CDR3 length equals 14 residues. The CDR3 region has the DNA TGCAGCGTTGGGGTTGGCGGGTCTGGAAACACCATATATTTT. The encoded protein is CSVGVGGSGNTIYF.

This clonotype came up many times. V and J are TRBV20-1 and TRBJ2-1; D uncertain. Trimming left V 3 bases short and J 5 bases short, with 20 bases between. Germline lookup yields CDR1 DFQATT and CDR2 SNEGSKA (reference sequence). The CDR3 consists of 16 residues. The CDR3 sequence: CSASYITINRNNEQFF. CDR3 DNA sequence: TGCAGTGCTAGTTACATTACAATTAATCGAAACAATGAGCAGTTCTTC.

Comments on this clonotype: Possible read error: a much larger clone is one base away. The chain has TRBV28 and TRBJ2-3; D unresolved. The length of the CDR3 is 14 residues. Germline V CDR1 and CDR2: MDHEN, SYDVKM. Trimming pared 3 bases from V and 5 bases from J, leaving 12 bases between. CDR3 protein: CASSFGLAEDTQYF. CDR3 coding DNA: TGTGCCAGCAGTTTCGGTCTTGCCGAAGATACGCAGTATTTT.

This chain connects TRBV24-1 to TRBJ2-1; 9 nucleotides match TRBD1. This CDR3 spans 14 amino acids. V gave up 4 bases and J gave up 3 bases; unmatched junction bases: 0. CDR1 and CDR2 (germline): KGHDR, SFDVKD. The CDR3 DNA reads as TGTGCCACCAGTGAGGGACAGGGCTACAATGAGCAGTTCTTC. Translated: CATSEGQGYNEQFF.

This clonotype appeared a few times. J is TRBJ2-7 and V is TRBV7-9; TRBD1 might be the D (5 bases). This CDR3 comprises 14 residues. The V and J ends lost 7 bases and 1 base respectively, with 14 bases between them. Germline V lookup: CDR1 SEHNR, CDR2 FQNEAQ (reference sequence). CDR3 DNA sequence: TGTGCCAGCACCTCCGAGACAGCGTCCTACGAGCAGTACTTC. Translating gives CASTSETASYEQYF.

CDR3 sequence reads: CSASTRREPFF. CDR3 nucleotides: TGCAGTGCGAGTACTAGAAGAGAACCGTTCTTC. This sequence joins TRBV20-1 and TRBJ2-1; a possible D gene is TRBD2 (5 bases). The CDR3 is 11 residues long. Germline values: CDR1 DFQATT, CDR2 SNEGSKA (reference sequence). V gave up 6 bases and J gave up 15 bases, with 18 bases separating them.

This sequence joins TRBV4-1 and TRBJ1-1, with D possibly being TRBD1 (6 bases). CDR1 and CDR2 (germline): MGHRA, YSYEKL. The CDR3 loop spans 14 amino acids. The ends were cut back, 1 base at V and 4 bases at J, with 10 bases in the middle. DNA of the CDR3: TGCGCCAGCAGCCAAGTTCAGGGGTCCACTGAAGCTTTCTTT. The encoded protein is CASSQVQGSTEAFF.

The J gene is TRBJ2-5, the V gene TRBV28, with D unclear. Germline V gives CDR1 MDHEN, CDR2 SYDVKM. The CDR3 is 12 amino acids. V was clipped by 6 bases and J by 5 bases, with 10 bases between them. The DNA for the CDR3 is TGTGCCAGCAGGAGGATAGGGGAGACCCAGTACTTC. Its translation is CASRRIGETQYF.

This clonotype came up a few times. The chain has TRBV12-3 or TRBV12-4 and TRBJ1-4, with TRBD1 as a possible D gene (6 bases). The CDR3 runs to 16 residues. Trimming stripped 6 bases from V and 8 bases from J, with 22 bases between. Here the CDR3 reads CASSPLGGTPSEKLFF. CDR3 bases: TGTGCCAGCAGCCCTCTGGGTGGGACACCGAGCGAAAAACTGTTTTTT.

In this sample, this clonotype turned up a few times. The J gene is TRBJ2-1, the V gene TRBV29-1; D unclear. The V end lost 4 bases, the J end lost 0 bases, and 7 bases lay between the germline ends. This CDR3 spans 13 amino acids. Germline CDR1 is SQVTM and CDR2 is ANQGSEA. DNA for the CDR3: TGCAGCGTTGTATATAGCTCCTACAATGAGCAGTTCTTC. It yields the protein CSVVYSSYNEQFF.

This clonotype was detected ten times or more. The chain joins TRBV20-1 to TRBJ2-7, with 11 bases aligning to TRBD2. The CDR3 runs 13 residues. The J segment lost 6 bases and the V segment lost 6 bases, leaving 7 bases of the junction unmatched. Germline values: CDR1 DFQATT, CDR2 SNEGSKA (reference sequence). The CDR3 region is CSATGTSGPEQYF. The CDR3 DNA sequence: TGCAGTGCAACCGGGACTAGCGGACCCGAGCAGTACTTC.

This chain uses TRBV3-1 with TRBJ1-3; 7 nucleotides align to TRBD1. The CDR3 length is 16 residues. Looked up from germline, CDR1 is LGHDT and CDR2 is YNNKEL (reference sequence). V shed 4 bases and J 0 bases; nucleotides not matched to a gene: 6. The CDR3 spells CASSLRDRSSGNTIYF. CDR3 nucleotides: TGTGCCAGCAGCCTCCGGGACAGAAGCTCTGGAAACACCATATATTTT. Full variable domain (missing parts from reference TRBV3-1 and TRBJ1-3): DTAVSQTPKYLVTQMGNDKSIKCEQNLGHDTMYWYKQDSKKFLKIMFSYNNKELIINETVPNRFSPKSPDKAHLNLHINSLELGDSAVYFCASSLRDRSSGNTIYFGEGSWLTVV.

In this sample, this clonotype turned up many times. The genes are TRBV24-1 and TRBJ1-2; D remains unclear. The germline gives CDR1 KGHDR, CDR2 SFDVKD. The CDR3 runs to 12 residues. The ends were cut back, 0 bases at V and 9 bases at J, with 7 bases in the middle. DNA of the CDR3: TGTGCCACCAGTGATTTGACGGGGTGCTACACCTTC. As protein: CATSDLTGCYTF.

The chain is built from TRBV12-3 or TRBV12-4 and TRBJ2-3; D not certain. CDR3 length: 15 amino acids. V was clipped by 3 bases and J by 2 bases, with 12 bases between them. The CDR3 spells CASSFRRSATDTQYF. CDR3 in DNA: TGTGCCAGCAGTTTTCGTCGGTCCGCCACAGATACGCAGTATTTT.

CDR3 nucleotides: TGTGCCAGCAGCTTCCGTACTGGAGCTGGAAACACCATATATTTT. As protein: CASSFRTGAGNTIYF. The rearrangement joins TRBV5-6 to TRBJ1-3; D uncertain. This CDR3 comprises 15 residues. Trimming took 2 bases from V and 2 from J, leaving 11 bases between them. Germline CDR1 is SGHDT and CDR2 is YYEEEE.

There are many counts of this clonotype. V usage is TRBV7-9 and J usage is TRBJ1-1; D ambiguous. The germline gives CDR1 SEHNR, CDR2 FQNEAQ (reference sequence). CDR3 length: 15 amino acids. Trimming stripped 2 bases from V and 6 bases from J, with 16 bases between. CDR3 in DNA: TGTGCCAGCAGCTTACTCAAGGCCTGGTTAGCTGAAGCTTTCTTT. Translating it yields CASSLLKAWLAEAFF.

The chain joins TRBV19 to TRBJ2-4; TRBD2 agrees at 11 bases. CDR1 is LNHDA and CDR2 is SQIVND in the germline V gene (reference sequence). The CDR3 sequence is 16 residues long. The J segment lost 4 bases and the V segment lost 4 bases, leaving 6 bases of the junction unmatched. The CDR3 is CASSNRLAGTKNIQYF. The DNA for the CDR3 is TGTGCCAGTAGTAACCGACTAGCGGGAACGAAAAACATTCAGTACTTC. Combining the CDR3 with reference TRBV19 and TRBJ2-4 gives the whole variable domain DGGITQSPKYLFRKEGQNVTLSCEQNLNHDAMYWYRQDPGQGLRLIYYSQIVNDFQKGDIAEGYSVSREKKESFPLTVTSAQKNPTAFYLCASSNRLAGTKNIQYFGAGTRLSVL.

The rearrangement uses TRBV27 and TRBJ2-7; 7 bases agree with TRBD2. Trimming cost V 0 bases and J 6 bases; bases outside gene matches: 14. Germline CDR1 MNHEY, CDR2 SMNVEV (reference sequence). CDR3 size: 17 residues. The CDR3 region is CASSLSPAFAGAVEQYF. CDR3 DNA: TGTGCCAGCAGTTTATCCCCTGCTTTCGCGGGAGCTGTCGAGCAGTACTTC.

The sample holds many counts of this clonotype. The genes are TRBV28 and TRBJ2-6, with D possibly called TRBD1 or TRBD2 (5 bases each). The germline V and J ends were trimmed by 4 bases and 8 bases, with 21 bases remaining between them. This CDR3 comprises 17 residues. Germline V gene sequence: CDR1 MDHEN, CDR2 SYDVKM. The CDR3 DNA reads TGTGCCAGCAGTTACGACATCTCCGGGACGGGAACCAACGTCCTGACTTTC. Protein sequence: CASSYDISGTGTNVLTF.